The entry that follows covers one T cell receptor (beta chain) sequence. This sample stems from a study of control samples from healthy donors and cancer patients. Only in-frame clones appear in the TCRdb table, and some are missing; sequencing was by immunoSEQ multiplex PCR. The sample comprises roughly 92,000 clones, less than 90% of which are singletons, and approximately 7.6% rests with the top ten. The source material was blood. The sequence came from a woman aged 60-75 years in good health.

This chain's CDR3 is CASSPGQGLEQYF. The CDR3 DNA reads as TGTGCCAGCAGCCCCGGACAGGGTTTGGAGCAGTACTTC. The rearrangement uses TRBV11-3 and TRBJ2-7, with TRBD1 matching over 8 bases. Unmatched junction bases numbered 7, after V lost 5 bases and J lost 7 bases. This CDR3 comprises 13 residues. CDR1 is SGHNT, CDR2 YENEEA, per germline.